The subject of this entry is one T cell receptor beta chain. Other DNA variants within this sample encode the same CDR3. The data were obtained in a study of siplizumab effects on memory and regulatory T cells. TCRdb keeps only in-frame clones here, not all; method: immunoSEQ multiplex PCR. The table includes tens of thousands of clones, about 89% detected once. The CDR3 loop spans 12 amino acids. The germline V gene has CDR1 LNHDA and CDR2 SQIVND (reference sequence). V gave up 3 bases and J gave up 1 base, with 3 bases separating them. The receptor was isolated from a human donor in good health. Source material: CD8+ T cells sorted from blood. The V call is TRBV19, the J call TRBJ1-1; D not certain. The CDR3, as DNA: TGTGCCAGTAGTATGGGGAACACTGAAGCTTTCTTT. It encodes CASSMGNTEAFF.